Included here is one T cell receptor beta chain sequence, with context. Germline V gene data show CDR1 as GTSNPN and CDR2 as SVGIG (reference sequence). This CDR3 spans 12 amino acids. V gave up 4 bases and J gave up 15 bases, with 19 bases separating them. The data stem from a study of shared clonotypes between healthy human individuals. About the study: Donors consisted of two women and three men between 18 and 49.

Researchers divided each subset's genomic DNA evenly across several immunoSEQ plates. Method: immunoSEQ multiplex PCR; TCRdb's copy keeps in-frame clones and lacks some. The sample carries 850,000 to 1,200,000 clones, roughly 70% recorded once. Donation came from healthy HIV-negative adults that had no recent acute infections or vaccinations. Investigators divided CD4+ cells into CD45RA+ naive and CD45RA-negative memory subsets. Material: memory CD4+ T cells sorted from blood. Subset in this sample: CD45RA-negative fraction. V gene TRBV30 combines with J gene TRBJ2-1; D assignment may be TRBD1 or TRBD2 (5 bases each). The clonotype originates from a man younger than 35 in good health. The CDR3 DNA reads as TGTGCCTGGACTAAGCCGGGACCCCTGGGGTTCTTC. Translating gives CAWTKPGPLGFF.